Listed here is a single T cell receptor (beta chain). Other nucleotide sequences from this sample produce the same CDR3. These data belong to a study of shared clonotypes between healthy human individuals. This table comes from immunoSEQ multiplex PCR, and its TCRdb copy is limited to in-frame clones, with some not included. The repertoire holds under 750,000 clones, with approximately 72% as singletons. The V and J ends lost 4 bases and 5 bases, in that order; junction bases with no gene match: 10. The CDR3 consists of 16 residues. Germline lookup yields CDR1 SGHTA and CDR2 FQGNSA. The clonotype comes from a woman in her twenties or thirties in good health. The chain combines TRBV7-2 with TRBJ2-5, with 10 bases identical to TRBD2. Sequencing was performed on memory CD4+ T cells sorted from blood. Subset denoted: CD45RA-negative fraction. The DNA of the CDR3 is TGTGCCAGCAGCTCTGGAGGGCTAGCGGGAGTGGAGACCCAGTACTTC. Amino acids: CASSSGGLAGVETQYF.